Listed below are T cell receptor beta chains from one sample, sequenced in a study of T cells in Graves' hyperthyroidism and ophthalmopathy. Using its own MiXCR run on the multiplex PCR reads, TCRdb lists one record per CDR3 protein. The sample contains around 440,000 distinct CDR3 sequences, about 15% of which appear only once. The sample was blood. The source of these receptors is a woman younger than 30 with Graves' hyperthyroidism. CDR3s include the opening cysteine and the closing phenylalanine or tryptophan. Each record gives: clone size, J gene, V gene, CDR3 length, D gene, CDR3 DNA, CDR3 protein. A D gene is named only where the DNA matches it firmly. Size is omitted from some rows. Given values are once, few, many or a class for expanded clones.

>-|TRBJ1-5|TRBV6-1|14|-
TGTGCCAGCAGTTATACAGGGAGCAATCAGCCCCAGCATTTT
CASSYTGSNQPQHF
>many|TRBJ2-3|TRBV7-3|15|TRBD2
TGTGCCAGCAGCTTAACTAGCGGGAACACAGATACGCAGTATTTT
CASSLTSGNTDTQYF
>few|TRBJ2-7|TRBV5-1|17|TRBD1
TGCGCCAGCAGCCAATTAATGTGGGACAGCAGCTCCTACGAGCAGTACTTC
CASSQLMWDSSSYEQYF
>many|TRBJ1-4|TRBV10-2|15|-
TGCGCCAGCAGTGAACGCAGGGTGGAGGATGAAAAACTGTTTTTT
CASSERRVEDEKLFF
>many|TRBJ1-1|TRBV6-1|13|-
TGTGCCAGCACCGCAGCAATGAACACTGAAGCTTTCTTT
CASTAAMNTEAFF
>few|TRBJ2-1|TRBV18|13|-
TGTGCCAGCTCACCTGGGACCCTATCTGAGCAGTTCTTC
CASSPGTLSEQFF
>many|TRBJ1-2|TRBV12-3/TRBV12-4|12|-
TGTGCCAGCACTCCCACTGGGAGAGGCTACACCTTC
CASTPTGRGYTF
>-|TRBJ2-7|TRBV20-1|15|TRBD1
TGCAGTGCTAGGGCCGGGACAGGGGTGCCCTACGAGCAGTACTTC
CSARAGTGVPYEQYF
>few|TRBJ2-3|TRBV29-1|12|-
TGCAGCGTTGACGAGAGCACAGATACGCAGTATTTT
CSVDESTDTQYF
>many|TRBJ2-1|TRBV3-1|16|TRBD2
TGTGCCAGCAGCCGAGGGACTAGCGGGAGGTGGTATGAGCAGTTCTTC
CASSRGTSGRWYEQFF
>many|TRBJ2-1|TRBV12-3/TRBV12-4|16|-
TGTGCCAGCAGTTTTAACGACGGGGGACTCTACAATGAGCAGTTCTTC
CASSFNDGGLYNEQFF
>-|TRBJ1-2|TRBV20-1|12|-
TGCAGTGCTCCCGACGGCGGCTATGGCTACACCTTC
CSAPDGGYGYTF
>many|TRBJ2-5|TRBV6-2/TRBV6-3|19|TRBD2
TGTGCCAGCAGTTATCGCGGACTAGCGGGAGCTACCCTCCGGGAGACCCAGTACTTC
CASSYRGLAGATLRETQYF
>-|TRBJ1-5|TRBV5-5|15|TRBD1
TGTGCCAGCAGCCGGGACAGGGGGGAAAATCAGCCCCAGCATTTT
CASSRDRGENQPQHF
>many|TRBJ1-5|TRBV20-1|18|TRBD1
TGCAGTGCTAGAGAGAAGGGACAGGGGGTTTATAGCAATCAGCCCCAGCATTTT
CSAREKGQGVYSNQPQHF
>many|TRBJ2-3|TRBV10-3|18|-
TGTGCCATCAGTGAGCGGGGCCGCGGCGGGCTTGGTACAGATACGCAGTATTTT
CAISERGRGGLGTDTQYF
>-|TRBJ2-1|TRBV13|16|TRBD2
TGTGCCAGCAGCTCCCCTACTAGCGGGATCCACAATGAGCAGTTCTTC
CASSSPTSGIHNEQFF
>-|TRBJ1-1|TRBV5-6|15|-
TGTGCCAGCAGCCCGGAAAGAAAGGGGCGCACTGAAGCTTTCTTT
CASSPERKGRTEAFF
>few|TRBJ1-4|TRBV12-3/TRBV12-4|14|TRBD1
TGTGCCAGCAGGACAGGGGGCACTAATGAAAAACTGTTTTTT
CASRTGGTNEKLFF
>once|TRBJ2-5|TRBV19|13|-
TGTGCCAGTTCGCTCGAGGACAGCGAGACCCAGTACTTC
CASSLEDSETQYF
>-|TRBJ2-7|TRBV11-2|15|-
TGTGCCAGCAGCCTGGCGTACGGAAGCTCCTACGAGCAGTACTTC
CASSLAYGSSYEQYF
>many|TRBJ1-2|TRBV5-1|19|-
TGCGCCAGCAGCTTCATTGACAGCCGAAGAGTCTCGGGGCGCTATGGCTACACCTTC
CASSFIDSRRVSGRYGYTF
>many|TRBJ1-5|TRBV28|16|-
TGTGCCCTTAGGTCGGGGCAACTAGGATACAATCAGCCCCAGCATTTT
CALRSGQLGYNQPQHF
>many|TRBJ2-3|TRBV2|16|-
TGTGCCAGCAGTGATCAGGTTTCGGCAGACACAGATACGCAGTATTTT
CASSDQVSADTDTQYF
>many|TRBJ2-7|TRBV29-1|13|TRBD2
TGCAGCCATTCCGGGGGGGGAGGAGACGAGCAGTACTTC
CSHSGGGGDEQYF
>many|TRBJ2-1|TRBV28|17|-
TGTGCCAGCAGTTCCAGTACCGGGACCAGCTCCTACAATGAGCAGTTCTTC
CASSSSTGTSSYNEQFF
>few|TRBJ2-1|TRBV6-1|14|-
TGTGCCAGCACCCGGGACGGGGGCCCCAATGAGCAGTTCTTC
CASTRDGGPNEQFF
>many|TRBJ2-1|TRBV12-3/TRBV12-4|16|TRBD1
TGTGCCAGCTTGTGGAGAGGGACAGGGGGTCCTTTTGAGCAGTTCTTC
CASLWRGTGGPFEQFF
>-|TRBJ2-1|TRBV5-5|15|TRBD2
TGTGCCAGCAGCCGAGAACGGGAGGGTTACAATGAGCAGTTCTTC
CASSREREGYNEQFF
>-|TRBJ2-7|TRBV29-1|14|TRBD1
TGCAGCGTTGAAACGGGACAGGGGACCTACGAGCAGTACTTC
CSVETGQGTYEQYF
>many|TRBJ2-7|TRBV20-1|12|TRBD1
TGCAGTGCGGGACAGGGACCCTACGAGCAGTACTTC
CSAGQGPYEQYF
>many|TRBJ2-2|TRBV10-2|14|-
TGCGCCAGCAGTGAAGAGATGGGGACCGGGGAGCTGTTTTTT
CASSEEMGTGELFF
>-|TRBJ2-7|TRBV9|15|-
TGTGCCAGCAGCCCAGGGGGGGACAGCTTCTACGAGCAGTACTTC
CASSPGGDSFYEQYF
>many|TRBJ2-7|TRBV12-3/TRBV12-4|14|-
TGTGCCAGCAGTCCCAGGGACGGGACCTACGAGCAGTACTTC
CASSPRDGTYEQYF
>many|TRBJ2-1|TRBV2|13|-
TGTGCCAGCACCAGGGACATATCCGGGGAGCAGTTCTTC
CASTRDISGEQFF
>many|TRBJ2-3|TRBV20-1|15|TRBD1
TGCAGTGCTGGCGGGACAGGGGCTAGCACAGATACGCAGTATTTT
CSAGGTGASTDTQYF
>many|TRBJ2-2|TRBV30|15|-
TGTGCCTGGAGTGTCTATGATTGGGGCGTCGGGGAGCTGTTTTTT
CAWSVYDWGVGELFF
>once|TRBJ2-5|TRBV29-1|12|TRBD1
TGCAGCGTTGACGAGGGGGCAGAGACCCAGTACTTC
CSVDEGAETQYF
>-|TRBJ2-5|TRBV2|13|TRBD2
TGTGCCAGCAGTGACGGGGGGGGGGAGACCCAGTACTTC
CASSDGGGETQYF
>-|TRBJ1-6|TRBV5-4|15|-
TGTGCCAGCAGCTTGGTGGGTGTTTCAGGTTCACCCCTCCACTTT
CASSLVGVSGSPLHF
>-|TRBJ2-5|TRBV6-1|13|-
TGTGCCAGCAGCCCGGTCGCCAGAGAGACCCAGTACTTC
CASSPVARETQYF
>many|TRBJ1-5|TRBV2|14|-
TGTGCCAGCAGCGTTGACAGTGCAAATCAGCCCCAGCATTTT
CASSVDSANQPQHF
>-|TRBJ1-4|TRBV19|14|-
TGTGCCAGTATGCCTTCCGGGACTGAGGAAAAACTGTTTTTT
CASMPSGTEEKLFF
>many|TRBJ1-5|TRBV6-2/TRBV6-3|13|-
TGTGCCAGCAGGGGGACGCCAGGCCAGCCCCAGCATTTT
CASRGTPGQPQHF
>-|TRBJ2-2|TRBV6-2/TRBV6-3|13|-
TGTGCCAGCAGTTCTAGGATTACCGGGGAGCCGTTTTTT
CASSSRITGEPFF
>once|TRBJ2-7|TRBV7-8|14|TRBD1
TGTGCCAGCAGCTTATCAGAGACAGGGTACGAGCAGTACTTC
CASSLSETGYEQYF
>many|TRBJ2-3|TRBV20-1|15|TRBD2
TGCAGTGCTAGAAGCGGGGCGTGGGACACAGATACGCAGTATTTT
CSARSGAWDTDTQYF
>many|TRBJ1-3|TRBV12-3/TRBV12-4|14|-
TGTGCCAGCACTCGACCGAGCTCTGGAAACACCATATATTTT
CASTRPSSGNTIYF
>many|TRBJ1-5|TRBV5-1|13|TRBD1
TGCGCCAGCAGCGAGGGACAGGGGGAACCCCAGCATTTT
CASSEGQGEPQHF
>-|TRBJ1-2|TRBV9|15|-
TGTGCCAGCAGCATAAGACAGGACGGGAACTATGGCTACACCTTC
CASSIRQDGNYGYTF
>many|TRBJ2-5|TRBV3-1|13|-
TGTGCCAGCAGCCAAGAGGTGGGGGAGACCCAGTACTTC
CASSQEVGETQYF
>-|TRBJ1-5|TRBV28|16|TRBD1
TGTGCCAGCAGTTTTAGGGGGCAGGGAAGCAATCAGCCCCAGCATTTT
CASSFRGQGSNQPQHF
>few|TRBJ2-7|TRBV10-2|17|TRBD2
TGCGCCAGCAGTGTAGGACTAGCGGGAACCAGGAGGCACGAGCAGTACTTC
CASSVGLAGTRRHEQYF